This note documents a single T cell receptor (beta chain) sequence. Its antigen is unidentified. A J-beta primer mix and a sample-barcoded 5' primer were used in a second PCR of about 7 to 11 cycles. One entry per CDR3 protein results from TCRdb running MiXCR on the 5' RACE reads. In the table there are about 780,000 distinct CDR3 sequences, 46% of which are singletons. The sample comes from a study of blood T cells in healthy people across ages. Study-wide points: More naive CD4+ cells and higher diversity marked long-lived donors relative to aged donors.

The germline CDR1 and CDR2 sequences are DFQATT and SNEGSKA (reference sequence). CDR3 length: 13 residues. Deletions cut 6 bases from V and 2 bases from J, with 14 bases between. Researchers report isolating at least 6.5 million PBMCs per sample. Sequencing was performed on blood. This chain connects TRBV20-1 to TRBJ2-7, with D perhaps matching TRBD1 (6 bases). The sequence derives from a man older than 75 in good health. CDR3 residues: CSAVSGQTYEQYF. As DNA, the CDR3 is TGCAGTGCCGTGTCCGGACAGACCTACGAGCAGTACTTC.